The 18 T cell receptor beta chains given below trace back to one sample, sequenced in a study of technical replicates of blood from a handful of donors. Assay used: immunoSEQ multiplex PCR; TCRdb lists only in-frame clones, some missing. The table lists roughly 6,500 clones, around 96% of them singletons. Sequencing was done on a sample of PBMCs. These receptors were obtained from a human donor in good health.

CDR3 amino acids: CASSFSGKLGKLFF. The CDR3 nucleotides read TGTGCCAGCAGCTTTTCGGGGAAGCTAGGAAAACTGTTTTTT. This chain uses TRBV7-8 with TRBJ1-4, with D unclear. From germline, CDR1 is SGHVS and CDR2 FQNEAQ. The length of the CDR3 is 14 residues. V was cut by 3 bases and J by 10 bases, with 15 bases left in between.

The V and J genes are TRBV6-6 and TRBJ2-7; D gene unclear. Germline V gene sequence: CDR1 MNHNY, CDR2 SVGAGI (reference sequence). The CDR3 extends over 12 amino acids. Trimming removed 6 bases at V and 8 bases at J, with 14 bases between. As DNA, the CDR3 is TGTGCCAGCAGCCGCCAGGAATCCAAGCAGTACTTC. Encoded protein: CASSRQESKQYF.

The chain carries TRBV2 and TRBJ1-5; D not certain. CDR1 is SNHLY, CDR2 FYNNEI, per germline. The CDR3 runs to 15 residues. V was cut by 6 bases and J by 4 bases, with 16 bases left in between. The CDR3 sequence: CASSDSWQANQPQHF. Written as DNA, the CDR3 is TGTGCCAGCAGCGATAGTTGGCAGGCGAATCAGCCCCAGCATTTT.

V gene TRBV19 combines with J gene TRBJ1-1; 7 bases match TRBD1. This CDR3 contains 17 residues. The V gene end was trimmed by 4 bases and the J gene end by 1 base; junction bases not matched to a gene: 12. In germline, CDR1 is LNHDA, CDR2 SQIVND (reference sequence). CDR3 nucleotide sequence: TGTGCCAGTAGTAGCGGGTACAGGGGAGGTAGGAACACTGAAGCTTTCTTT. This gives the protein CASSSGYRGGRNTEAFF. Complete variable domain (other parts from reference TRBV19 and TRBJ1-1): DGGITQSPKYLFRKEGQNVTLSCEQNLNHDAMYWYRQDPGQGLRLIYYSQIVNDFQKGDIAEGYSVSREKKESFPLTVTSAQKNPTAFYLCASSSGYRGGRNTEAFFGQGTRLTVV.

The V gene is TRBV4-1, the J gene TRBJ1-4; D is ambiguous. Between the trimmed V and J ends, which lost 3 bases and 6 bases, there was a span of 17 bases. The length of the CDR3 is 16 residues. Germline-derived CDR1 and CDR2 are MGHRA and YSYEKL. Written as DNA, the CDR3 is TGCGCCAGCAGCCATCTCAGGACGGCGGGCGATGAAAAACTGTTTTTT. Its protein is CASSHLRTAGDEKLFF.

The V and J genes are TRBV7-3 and TRBJ2-6; D possibly corresponds to TRBD2 (5 bases). V lost 1 base and J lost 0, with 7 bases in between. This CDR3 spans 16 amino acids. Germline CDR1 reads SGHTA; CDR2 reads FQGTGA. The CDR3 reads CASSLMAGSGANVLTF. The CDR3 coding sequence is TGTGCCAGCAGCTTAATGGCGGGCTCTGGGGCCAACGTCCTGACTTTC.

The rearrangement joins TRBV5-3 to TRBJ2-3; 8 bases are shared with TRBD2. TRBV5-3 is given ORF status, its function remaining uncertain. This CDR3 region has 17 residues. Trimming at V came to 3 bases and at J to 0 bases, leaving 9 bases not matched to a gene. CDR3 residues: CARSSWTSSPSTDTQYF. The CDR3 region has the DNA TGTGCCAGAAGCTCCTGGACTAGCTCCCCTAGCACAGATACGCAGTATTTT.

The chain uses TRBV5-4 and TRBJ1-2; 12 bases map to TRBD1. After removal of 3 bases from V and 10 bases from J, the junction contained 10 bases not matched to a gene. The CDR3 runs to 15 residues. Germline CDR1 is SGHNT and CDR2 is YYREEE (reference sequence). The CDR3 bases are TGTGCCAGCAGCTGGGGGGACAGGGGGCTCTTAGACTACACCTTC. Its translation: CASSWGDRGLLDYTF. Full variable domain (outside the CDR3, taken from reference TRBV5-4 and TRBJ1-2): ETGVTQSPTHLIKTRGQQVTLRCSSQSGHNTVSWYQQALGQGPQFIFQYYREEENGRGNFPPRFSGLQFPNYSSELNVNALELDDSALYLCASSWGDRGLLDYTFGSGTRLTVV.

The chain links TRBV10-3 to TRBJ2-3; tentatively, D is TRBD2 (6 bases). The CDR3 is made up of 15 amino acids. V shed 7 bases and J shed 1 base, with 15 bases lying between them. Germline V lookup: CDR1 ENHRY, CDR2 SYGVKD. The CDR3 DNA follows: TGTGCCATCAAAGTTGAGGGACTGCGCACAGATACGCAGTATTTT. The encoded protein is CAIKVEGLRTDTQYF.

V gene TRBV15 combines with J gene TRBJ1-3, with D perhaps TRBD1 (5 bases). The CDR3 loop spans 14 amino acids. Trimming removed 0 bases from V and 10 bases from J, with 13 bases in between. The germline V gene has CDR1 LNHNV and CDR2 YYDKDF (reference sequence). The chain's CDR3 is CATSRDRGSQTIYF. The CDR3 DNA reads as TGTGCCACCAGCAGAGATAGGGGCAGTCAAACCATATATTTT.

The gene calls are TRBV2 and TRBJ2-3; 9 bases fit TRBD2. The CDR3 is 15 residues long. V trimming: 6 bases; J trimming: 4 bases; junction bases outside the gene matches: 8. The germline V gene encodes CDR1 SNHLY and CDR2 FYNNEI. DNA for the CDR3: TGTGCCAGCAGAACCGATAGCGGGAGCTCAGATACGCAGTATTTT. This codes for CASRTDSGSSDTQYF.

The genes are TRBV28 and TRBJ1-5, with D possibly being TRBD1 (5 bases). Germline CDR1 is MDHEN and CDR2 is SYDVKM. Trimming shortened V by 1 base and J by 3 bases, and 22 bases separated the two germline ends. The CDR3 spans 19 residues. DNA of the CDR3: TGTGCCAGCAGTTTATACCTACAGATTCTCAAGGGGCTCAATCAGCCCCAGCATTTT. Its protein product is CASSLYLQILKGLNQPQHF.

The chain joins TRBV6-1 to TRBJ2-5, with 7 bases aligning to TRBD1. With V trimmed by 1 base and J by 5 bases, 7 bases remained unmatched. CDR1 is MNHNS, CDR2 SASEGT, per germline. This CDR3 spans 15 amino acids. The CDR3 nucleotides are TGTGCCAGCAGTGAAGGCCCACAGGGGAGTGAGACCCAGTACTTC. Protein product: CASSEGPQGSETQYF.

The chain carries TRBV5-1 and TRBJ2-7; 8 bases match TRBD2. The CDR3 has 16 amino acids. The junction had 10 bases not matched to a gene; V was cut back by 3 bases and J by 2 bases. CDR1 and CDR2 from the germline V gene are SGHRS and YFSETQ. CDR3 in DNA: TGCGCCAGCAGCTGGCTGACTAGCGCCCAAACCTACGAGCAGTACTTC. This encodes CASSWLTSAQTYEQYF.

The chain recombines TRBV10-1 with TRBJ2-3; 9 nucleotides align to TRBD2. The germline gives CDR1 WNHNN, CDR2 SYGVQD (reference sequence). The CDR3 loop spans 15 amino acids. Trimming cost V 6 bases and J 5 bases; bases outside gene matches: 9. The CDR3 loop reads CASRSLAGRGDTQYF. In nucleotides, the CDR3 is TGCGCCAGCAGGTCCCTAGCGGGGAGGGGAGATACGCAGTATTTT.

This rearrangement joins TRBV11-2 to TRBJ1-2; 8 nucleotides match TRBD1. Germline V CDR1 and CDR2: SGHAT, FQNNGV. This CDR3 is 14 amino acids long. Germline trimming cut 1 base from V and 4 bases from J; bases unmatched to any gene: 2. The DNA for the CDR3 is TGTGCCAGCAGCTTAGGACAGGGGCCCTATGGCTACACCTTC. It is translated as CASSLGQGPYGYTF.

The V gene is TRBV15, the J gene TRBJ2-7; TRBD1 matches 7 bases. Germline assignment: CDR1 LNHNV and CDR2 YYDKDF (reference sequence). The V gene end was trimmed by 5 bases and the J gene end by 0 bases; junction bases not matched to a gene: 7. The CDR3 sequence is 15 residues long. CDR3 sequence (DNA): TGTGCCACCAGCGTGTTACGGGACAGCTCCTACGAGCAGTACTTC. Translation gives CATSVLRDSSYEQYF.

This clone was seen only once. The chain couples TRBV7-9 to TRBJ1-1; 7 bases fit TRBD1. The CDR3 consists of 12 residues. Germline loops: CDR1 SEHNR, CDR2 FQNEAQ (reference sequence). The V segment lost 3 bases and the J segment 6 bases; nucleotides outside the gene matches: 1. The CDR3: CASSLGTAEAFF. The CDR3 region has the DNA TGTGCCAGCAGCTTGGGGACAGCTGAAGCTTTCTTT.